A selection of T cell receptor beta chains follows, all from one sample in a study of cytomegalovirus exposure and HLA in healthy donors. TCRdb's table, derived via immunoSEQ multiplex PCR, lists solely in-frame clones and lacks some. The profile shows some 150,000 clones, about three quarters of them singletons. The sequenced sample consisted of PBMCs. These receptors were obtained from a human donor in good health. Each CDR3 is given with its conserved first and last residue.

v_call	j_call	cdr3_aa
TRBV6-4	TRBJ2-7	CASSDRGLAGAGTYEQYF
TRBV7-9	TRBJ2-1	CASSLATGVNEQFF
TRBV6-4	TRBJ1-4	CASSSTSTGGLEKLFF
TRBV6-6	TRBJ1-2	CASSYETGNFNYGYTF
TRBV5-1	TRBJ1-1	CASSLVGDGYTEAFF
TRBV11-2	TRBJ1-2	CASSLSGLNGGYTF
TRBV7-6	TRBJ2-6	CASSPTGAAISGANVLTF
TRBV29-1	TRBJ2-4	CSVGAALAKNIQYF
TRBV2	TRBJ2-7	CASSVGTGMSEQYF
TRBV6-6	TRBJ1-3	CASSKRTASGNTIYF
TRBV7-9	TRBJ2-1	CASSLAGLAPNEQFF
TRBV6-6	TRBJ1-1	CASSYSSGDSFF
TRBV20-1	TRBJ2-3	CSAPRTETQYF
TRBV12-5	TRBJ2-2	CASGLVLRRENTGELFF
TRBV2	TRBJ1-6	CASSPGQGDSPLHF
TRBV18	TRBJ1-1	CASSPGTGAPMNTEAFF
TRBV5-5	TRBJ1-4	CASSQESRVLLGEKLFF
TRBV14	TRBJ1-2	CASSQDLGDFGYTF
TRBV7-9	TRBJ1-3	CASAYSSPGNTIYF
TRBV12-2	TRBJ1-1	CASRQQGVNTEAFF
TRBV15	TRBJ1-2	CATSRALGQGALLYGYTF
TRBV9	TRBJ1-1	CASSVEGQGNTEAFF
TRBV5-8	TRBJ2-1	CASTLSGGYQQFF
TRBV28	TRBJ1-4	CASSLGGATNEKLFF
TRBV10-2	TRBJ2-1	CASSETGSSGEQFF
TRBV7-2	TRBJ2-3	CASSLPTGGYGTDTQYF
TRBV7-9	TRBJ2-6	CAIFTGANVLTF
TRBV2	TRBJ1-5	CASSDRGYQPQHF
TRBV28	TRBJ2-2	CASTYRGTGELFF
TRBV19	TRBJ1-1	CASSIQGIPEAFF
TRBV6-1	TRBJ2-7	CASRPGQGVYEQYF
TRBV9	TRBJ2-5	CASSPSGGAGETQYF
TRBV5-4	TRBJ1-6	CASSDDSYSYNSPLHF
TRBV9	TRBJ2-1	CASSVEGRGRAYNEQFF
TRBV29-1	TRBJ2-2	CSAMDSNTGELFF
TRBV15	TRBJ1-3	CATSRSGAGNTIYF
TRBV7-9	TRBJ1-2	CASSLEDRDDYGYTF
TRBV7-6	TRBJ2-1	CASSPAAGGFYNEQFF
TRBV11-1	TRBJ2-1	CASSLGAGLYNEQFF
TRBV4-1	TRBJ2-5	CASSHGVGTQYF
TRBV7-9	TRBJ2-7	CASSSDSHEQYF
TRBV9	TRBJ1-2	CASSAGQGRGYTF
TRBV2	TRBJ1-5	CASSKDRGHQPQHF
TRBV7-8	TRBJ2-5	CASSNRAGGVQETQYF
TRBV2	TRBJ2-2	CASRGTGGPNTGELFF
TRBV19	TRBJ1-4	CASSPPRATNEKLFF
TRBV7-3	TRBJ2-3	CASSAQLLAGGTDTQYF
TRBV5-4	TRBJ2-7	CASSFGTSGSAYEQYF
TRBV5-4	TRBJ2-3	CASRSGLAGYTDTQYF